These 25 T cell receptor beta chains were sequenced from one sample in a study of blood T cell repertoires in COVID-19 (dated by TCRdb to about 2020). Library prep was done by the immunoSEQ multiplex PCR assay. Sourced from immuneACCESS, this table was stored by TCRdb with only in-frame sequences that have V and J called. A share of the clones is absent; for the studies checked, an unresolved V gene accounts for under half, and the remainder has no known explanation. In this sample the table shows some 320,000 clones, about 90% of which occur a single time. The leading ten clones occupy around 10% of the sample. Sequencing input: peripheral blood. Receptors were obtained from a woman in her 30s with COVID-19, enrolled during active disease.

This clone was counted a single time. The V call is TRBV6-2 or TRBV6-3, the J call TRBJ1-4; 10 bases map to TRBD1. The CDR3 consists of 15 residues. The ends lost 5 bases at V and 7 bases at J; junction bases unmatched: 7. The V gene's germline CDR1 is MNHEY and CDR2 SVGEGT. CDR3 coding DNA: TGTGCCAGCAGTCGGACAGGGGGACGTGGTGAAAAACTGTTTTTT. Translated, it gives CASSRTGGRGEKLFF.

This chain joins TRBV4-1 and TRBJ1-2, with TRBD1 matching over 7 bases. J was trimmed by 5 bases and V by 4 bases; bases with no gene match: 10. This CDR3 has 15 residues. Germline V gives CDR1 MGHRA, CDR2 YSYEKL. DNA for the CDR3: TGCGCCAGCAGCCCTACAGGGGAAGCGGAATATGGCTACACCTTC. It yields the protein CASSPTGEAEYGYTF.

V is TRBV7-6 and J is TRBJ1-2, with D possibly matching TRBD1 (6 bases). The CDR3 contains 13 residues. The V gene lost 5 bases and the J gene lost 8 bases, with 15 bases spanning the gap. Germline lookup yields CDR1 SGHVS and CDR2 FNYEAQ. The CDR3 region has the DNA TGTGCCAGCAGCCCCCCGGCAGGGACAGGCTACACCTTC. It translates to CASSPPAGTGYTF.

The chain links TRBV21-1 to TRBJ1-3. TRBV21-1 counts as a pseudogene. There are 16 residues in the CDR3. CDR3 sequence (DNA): TGTGCCAGCAGTTCTGCGGGAACCTACTCTGGAAACACCATATATTTT. Translating it yields CASSSAGTYSGNTIYF.

The CDR3 region has the DNA TGTGCCAGCACCCCGGGGAACTCCTATAATTCACCCCTCCACTTT. As protein: CASTPGNSYNSPLHF. The chain links TRBV11-2 to TRBJ1-6; D is ambiguous. The germline CDR1 and CDR2 sequences are SGHAT and FQNNGV. Between the trimmed V and J ends, which lost 7 bases and 0 bases, there was a span of 10 bases. This CDR3 has 15 residues. The full variable domain, with the rest looked up from reference TRBV11-2 and TRBJ1-6, is EAGVAQSPRYKIIEKRQSVAFWCNPISGHATLYWYQQILGQGPKLLIQFQNNGVVDDSQLPKDRFSAERLKGVDSTLKIQPAKLEDSAVYLCASTPGNSYNSPLHFGNGTRLTVT.

This chain links TRBV18 with TRBJ2-2; TRBD2 is a possible D gene (5 bases). Germline loops: CDR1 KGHSH, CDR2 LQKENI. Trimming shortened V by 3 bases and J by 2 bases, and 10 bases separated the two germline ends. The CDR3 is made up of 15 amino acids. CDR3 region: CASSPWTGNTGELFF. In nucleotides, the CDR3 is TGTGCCAGCTCACCTTGGACGGGAAACACCGGGGAGCTGTTTTTT.

The chain carries TRBV11-2 and TRBJ1-4; D gene uncertain. V shed 2 bases and J shed 2 bases, with 12 bases lying between them. In germline, CDR1 is SGHAT, CDR2 FQNNGV. CDR3 length equals 16 residues. The CDR3 DNA is TGTGCCAGCAGCTTAAGTAATGGACTGACTAATGAAAAACTGTTTTTT. As protein: CASSLSNGLTNEKLFF.

The chain uses TRBV5-4 and TRBJ2-7; 13 bases agree with TRBD2. V was clipped by 4 bases and J by 1 base; unmatched bases: 5. CDR3 size: 16 residues. Germline lookup yields CDR1 SGHNT and CDR2 YYREEE (reference sequence). The CDR3 DNA follows: TGTGCCAGCAGCATTGGACTAGCGGGGGAATCCTACGAGCAGTACTTC. This translates into CASSIGLAGESYEQYF.

The chain couples TRBV13 to TRBJ2-7, with D hard to call. The length of the CDR3 is 14 residues. Germline V gives CDR1 PRHDT, CDR2 FYEKMQ (reference sequence). Trimming shortened V by 4 bases and J by 2 bases, and 12 bases separated the two germline ends. The CDR3 bases are TGTGCCAGCAGCTCGAGACTGGCCCCCTACGAGCAGTACTTC. Amino acid sequence: CASSSRLAPYEQYF.

This clone was detected a few times. V usage is TRBV7-8 and J usage is TRBJ2-7; 8 nucleotides line up with TRBD2. This CDR3 has 16 residues. CDR1 is SGHVS and CDR2 is FQNEAQ in the germline V gene. V lost 5 bases, J lost 1 base, and 10 bases stayed unmatched. CDR3 loop: CASSRAPSGGSYEQYF. CDR3 nucleotides: TGTGCCAGCAGCCGAGCCCCCAGCGGGGGATCCTACGAGCAGTACTTC.

This chain links TRBV4-1 with TRBJ1-1; TRBD1 matches 7 bases. Unmatched junction bases numbered 5, after V lost 5 bases and J lost 2 bases. The CDR3 spans 14 residues. The germline V gene has CDR1 MGHRA and CDR2 YSYEKL. Here the CDR3 DNA reads TGCGCCAGCAGCTATCGGGACAGCAACACTGAAGCTTTCTTT. Translating gives CASSYRDSNTEAFF.

V is TRBV7-9 and J is TRBJ2-5; 8 bases fit TRBD1. The CDR3 consists of 13 residues. Germline values: CDR1 SEHNR, CDR2 FQNEAQ (reference sequence). V lost 6 bases to trimming and J lost 4 bases; unmatched junction nucleotides: 4. CDR3 nucleotides: TGTGCCAGCAGTTCACAGGGGGGAGAGACCCAGTACTTC. Translation gives CASSSQGGETQYF.

V gene TRBV27 combines with J gene TRBJ1-1; TRBD1 is a possible D gene (5 bases). Trimming took 5 bases from V and 5 from J, leaving 21 bases between them. The CDR3 loop spans 16 amino acids. Germline V lookup: CDR1 MNHEY, CDR2 SMNVEV (reference sequence). As DNA, the CDR3 is TGTGCCAGCAGTCCACGGGACTCCCCTGTCGAGACTGAAGCTTTCTTT. This sequence encodes CASSPRDSPVETEAFF.

This clone was seen once. The chain is built from TRBV5-6 and TRBJ2-3; D remains ambiguous. Per germline, CDR1 SGHDT and CDR2 YYEEEE. The V gene lost 0 bases and the J gene lost 2 bases, with 7 bases spanning the gap. This CDR3 is 14 amino acids long. The CDR3 coding sequence is TGTGCCAGCAGCTTGGCCCCAGTCACAGATACGCAGTATTTT. Protein product: CASSLAPVTDTQYF.

This chain links TRBV11-3 with TRBJ2-1, with D perhaps matching TRBD2 (6 bases). Per the germline V gene, CDR1 is SGHNT and CDR2 is YENEEA. V lost 1 base and J 8 bases, leaving 9 bases between the germline ends. The CDR3 sequence is 13 residues long. CDR3 amino acids: CASSLGLDDEQFF. CDR3 DNA sequence: TGTGCCAGCAGCTTAGGACTAGACGATGAGCAGTTCTTC.

The chain joins TRBV2 to TRBJ2-2, with D maybe TRBD2 (7 bases). The germline V gene encodes CDR1 SNHLY and CDR2 FYNNEI. Deletions cut 6 bases from V and 7 bases from J, with 18 bases between. The CDR3 sequence is 15 residues long. The CDR3 nucleotides read TGTGCCAGCAGCATCCTGACGGGGGGCAACGGGGAGCTGTTTTTT. This sequence encodes CASSILTGGNGELFF.

The chain recombines TRBV28 with TRBJ1-3; D not resolved. Trimming shortened V by 5 bases and J by 2 bases, and 13 bases separated the two germline ends. The CDR3 covers 15 residues. From germline, CDR1 is MDHEN and CDR2 SYDVKM. CDR3 sequence: CASSGSGGTGNTIYF. In nucleotides, the CDR3 is TGTGCCAGCAGTGGTTCTGGAGGTACTGGAAACACCATATATTTT.

The chain uses TRBV7-2 and TRBJ2-3; no clear D. The CDR3 runs to 15 residues. CDR1 SGHTA and CDR2 FQGNSA come from the germline V gene. Trimming left V 2 bases short and J 1 base short, with 10 bases between. DNA of the CDR3: TGTGCCAGCAGCTTAATCCACCGGGGCACAGATACGCAGTATTTT. Translated, it gives CASSLIHRGTDTQYF.

As regards this clone: The germline gene is not matched at one end of the junction; a read error may be the cause. The chain carries TRBV19 and TRBJ2-3; TRBD2 matches 11 bases. The CDR3 sequence is 15 residues long. The V gene's germline CDR1 is LNHDA and CDR2 SQIVND (reference sequence). CDR3 residues: CASSMGTSGTNTQYF. CDR3 nucleotides: TGTGCCAGTAGTATGGGGACTAGCGGCACAAATACGCAGTATTTT.

The V and J genes are TRBV7-8 and TRBJ2-7; D unclear. Germline V CDR1 and CDR2: SGHVS, FQNEAQ. V dropped 5 bases and J dropped 3 bases, with 8 bases sitting between them. This CDR3 is built from 12 residues. The CDR3 here is CASSLNSYEQYF. CDR3 sequence (DNA): TGTGCCAGCAGCCTTAATAGCTACGAGCAGTACTTC.

J is TRBJ1-1 and V is TRBV5-6, with 12 bases identical to TRBD1. The ends lost 3 bases at V and 6 bases at J; junction bases unmatched: 9. Germline assignment: CDR1 SGHDT and CDR2 YYEEEE. CDR3 size: 16 residues. Here the CDR3 DNA reads TGTGCCAGCAGCTCCCGGGACAGGGGGCTCAGTGCTGAAGCTTTCTTT. Translated: CASSSRDRGLSAEAFF. The full variable domain, in which reference TRBV5-6 and TRBJ1-1 provide the parts outside the CDR3, is DAGVTQSPTHLIKTRGQQVTLRCSPKSGHDTVSWYQQALGQGPQFIFQYYEEEERQRGNFPDRFSGHQFPNYSSELNVNALLLGDSALYLCASSSRDRGLSAEAFFGQGTRLTVV.

This chain links TRBV10-1 with TRBJ2-7; 9 positions match TRBD1. The CDR3 covers 14 residues. V lost 5 bases, J lost 5 bases, and 7 bases stayed unmatched. Per the germline V gene, CDR1 is WNHNN and CDR2 is SYGVQD (reference sequence). The CDR3 nucleotides are TGCGCCAGCAGTCCTGGTGGGACAGGGCACGAGCAGTACTTC. Amino acids: CASSPGGTGHEQYF.

The chain employs TRBV11-2 and TRBJ2-2, with 7 bases lining up with TRBD1. The V and J ends lost 5 bases and 2 bases, in that order; junction bases with no gene match: 5. CDR1 and CDR2 from the germline V gene are SGHAT and FQNNGV. The CDR3 covers 15 residues. CDR3 loop: CASSPGTVNTGELFF. The CDR3 DNA follows: TGTGCCAGCAGCCCCGGGACAGTAAACACCGGGGAGCTGTTTTTT.

The chain carries TRBV4-2 and TRBJ2-5; maybe TRBD2 (5 bases). V lost 3 bases and J lost 5, with 16 bases in between. CDR1 LGHNA and CDR2 YNFKEQ come from the germline V gene. There are 15 residues in the CDR3. CDR3 loop: CASSQPTEGLETQYF. The CDR3 DNA is TGTGCCAGCAGCCAGCCCACCGAGGGTTTGGAGACCCAGTACTTC.

The table lists this clone with a few counts. The V and J genes are TRBV12-3 or TRBV12-4 and TRBJ1-2; D unresolved. This CDR3 comprises 13 residues. Trimming pared 2 bases from V and 0 bases from J, leaving 4 bases between. Here the CDR3 reads CASSLRANYGYTF. DNA of the CDR3: TGTGCCAGCAGTTTACGAGCTAACTATGGCTACACCTTC.